This section outlines one T cell receptor beta chain sequence together with its context. This record belongs to a study of blood T cell repertoires in COVID-19. At the level of the study: Specimens from acute and convalescent COVID-19 originated in the United States, Italy and Spain.

Authors' methods: The authors estimated nucleated cell counts from reference gene primer amplification. Produced via immunoSEQ multiplex PCR; TCRdb's table is partial and in-frame only. That table is the source of V, J and clone size, and D and trimming were worked out from the DNA. This repertoire shows around 270,000 clones, 80% to 90% found once; its top ten account for around 3%. The germline gives CDR1 SGHDT, CDR2 YYEEEE. V gave up 4 bases and J gave up 5 bases; unmatched junction bases: 11. CDR3 size: 15 residues. All enrollees were roughly 18 to 89 years old and from approximately 24 US areas. It was within 2 weeks before study entry that exposed participants met a COVID-19 case.

Source material: PBMCs or T cells enriched from blood (not recorded which). This TCR derives from a woman aged 40 to 50 who had been exposed to COVID-19. This sequence joins TRBV5-6 and TRBJ1-1, with 7 bases that match TRBD1. This CDR3 reads CASSLDPTGSTEAFF. CDR3 nucleotide sequence: TGTGCCAGCAGCCTGGACCCGACAGGGAGTACTGAAGCTTTCTTT. Full variable domain (missing parts from reference TRBV5-6 and TRBJ1-1): DAGVTQSPTHLIKTRGQQVTLRCSPKSGHDTVSWYQQALGQGPQFIFQYYEEEERQRGNFPDRFSGHQFPNYSSELNVNALLLGDSALYLCASSLDPTGSTEAFFGQGTRLTVV.